This T cell receptor beta chain was sequenced for a study of T-cell memory formation after mild COVID-19. Study-wide points: Pre-infection memory held some responding clones, suggesting pre-existing cross-reactive T cells responded.

Germline V gives CDR1 MGHRA, CDR2 YSYEKL. Trimming removed 3 bases from V and 7 bases from J; junction bases left unmatched: 14. CDR3 length equals 16 residues. UMIs and sample barcodes were carried by the TCR alpha and TCR beta cDNA libraries that 5'RACE produced using constant-segment primers. TCRdb reprocessed the 5' RACE reads via MiXCR and lists one record per CDR3 protein. The sample has 350,000 to 500,000 distinct CDR3 sequences, 15% to 20% seen once. A word on this clonotype: Its antigen remains unknown.

The sequenced material came from PBMCs or a T cell subset sorted from them (not recorded which). The TCR comes from an adult woman who had mild COVID-19 (a few samples of this study predate the infection). Cell type and time point are not known. This chain connects TRBV4-1 to TRBJ2-7; 8 bases match TRBD2. The CDR3 is CASSQHSGASTGEQYF. CDR3 sequence (DNA): TGCGCCAGCAGCCAGCATAGCGGGGCCTCGACGGGGGAGCAGTACTTC.